The sequence of this TCR beta chain was determined in a study of PD-1 blockade in classical Hodgkin lymphoma. The patients all showed relapse after autologous stem cell transplantation, while their brentuximab vedotin exposure varied. This CDR3 spans 13 amino acids. Germline lookup yields CDR1 MNHNY and CDR2 SVGAGI (reference sequence). The ends were cut back, 8 bases at V and 1 base at J, with 11 bases in the middle. Sequencing used immunoSEQ multiplex PCR; TCRdb keeps in-frame clones, though not all of them. The sample includes roughly 47,000 clones, around 80% of them seen just once. This receptor was identified in a human donor with classical Hodgkin lymphoma. This chain links TRBV6-6 with TRBJ1-1, with a weak D call TRBD1 (5 bases). The sample in question was peripheral blood mononuclear cells (PBMCs), obtained before the second cycle of nivolumab. The CDR3 DNA is TGTGCCAGCTGGGGACTGCCGAACACTGAAGCTTTCTTT. The encoded protein is CASWGLPNTEAFF.